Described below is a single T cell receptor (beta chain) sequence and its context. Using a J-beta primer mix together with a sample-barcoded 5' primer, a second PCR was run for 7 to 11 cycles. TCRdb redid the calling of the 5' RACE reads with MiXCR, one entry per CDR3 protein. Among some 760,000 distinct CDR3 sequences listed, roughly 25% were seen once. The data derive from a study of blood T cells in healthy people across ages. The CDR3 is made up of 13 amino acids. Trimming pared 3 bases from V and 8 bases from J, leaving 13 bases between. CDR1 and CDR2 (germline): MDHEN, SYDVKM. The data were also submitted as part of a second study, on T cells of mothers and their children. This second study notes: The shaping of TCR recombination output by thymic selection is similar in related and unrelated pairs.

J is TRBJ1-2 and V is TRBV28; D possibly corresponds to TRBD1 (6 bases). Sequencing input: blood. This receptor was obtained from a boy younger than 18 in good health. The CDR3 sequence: CASSLDSPEGYTF. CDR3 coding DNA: TGTGCCAGCAGTTTGGACAGCCCGGAGGGCTACACCTTC.